Listed here are 17 T cell receptor beta chains from one sample, sequenced in a study of shared clonotypes between healthy human individuals. Generated by immunoSEQ multiplex PCR, the TCRdb table keeps only in-frame clones and is missing some. The sample carries some 500,000 clones, roughly 85% recorded once. Sequencing was performed on PBMCs. These TCRs come from a woman aged 40 to 55 in good health. Some clones in this sample may be carry-over from other donors' samples.

The table lists this clone with a few counts. The rearrangement uses TRBV27 and TRBJ1-5, with D possibly TRBD1 on 6 matching bases. The CDR3 length is 13 residues. Between the trimmed V and J ends, which lost 5 bases and 2 bases, there was a span of 7 bases. The germline V gene encodes CDR1 MNHEY and CDR2 SMNVEV (reference sequence). CDR3 sequence: CASSRQGNQPQHF. The DNA of the CDR3 is TGTGCCAGCAGTCGACAGGGCAATCAGCCCCAGCATTTT.

The count of this clone is one. This chain connects TRBV30 to TRBJ2-3; tentative D call: TRBD1 (5 bases). Germline lookup yields CDR1 GTSNPN and CDR2 SVGIG (reference sequence). Trimming removed 0 bases at V and 8 bases at J, with 18 bases between. The CDR3 extends over 15 amino acids. Here the CDR3 DNA reads TGTGCCTGGAGTGTAGGCTGGGGCCCTGGCTCTACGCAGTATTTT. This translates into CAWSVGWGPGSTQYF. Full variable domain (missing parts from reference TRBV30 and TRBJ2-3): SQTIHQWPATLVQPVGSPLSLECTVEGTSNPNLYWYRQAAGRGLQLLFYSVGIGQISSEVPQNLSASRPQDRQFILSSKKLLLSDSGFYLCAWSVGWGPGSTQYFGPGTRLTVL.

The chain is built from TRBV5-1 and TRBJ1-6, with 10 bases lining up with TRBD1. The germline V gene has CDR1 SGHRS and CDR2 YFSETQ. This CDR3 has 17 amino acids. Trimming cost V 4 bases and J 8 bases; bases outside gene matches: 12. The CDR3 DNA reads as TGCGCCAGCAGCCCACAACCTGCCGGGACAGGGGATTCACCCCTCCACTTT. It specifies CASSPQPAGTGDSPLHF. Combining the CDR3 with reference TRBV5-1 and TRBJ1-6 gives the whole variable domain KAGVTQTPRYLIKTRGQQVTLSCSPISGHRSVSWYQQTPGQGLQFLFEYFSETQRNKGNFPGRFSGRQFSNSRSEMNVSTLELGDSALYLCASSPQPAGTGDSPLHFGNGTRLTVT.

This clone turned up a few times. The rearrangement joins TRBV12-5 to TRBJ2-5; 7 bases fit TRBD1. Germline CDR1 LGHNT, CDR2 FRNRAP. This CDR3 region has 15 residues. The V segment lost 4 bases and the J segment 5 bases; nucleotides outside the gene matches: 10. The CDR3 is CASGYTGTEGETQYF. The CDR3, as DNA: TGTGCTAGTGGTTACACCGGGACAGAGGGGGAGACCCAGTACTTC.

This clone was seen ten or more times. The chain is built from TRBV7-9 and TRBJ2-7; the D is unclear. The germline V gene has CDR1 SEHNR and CDR2 FQNEAQ (reference sequence). This CDR3 region has 14 residues. V was cut by 1 base and J by 1 base, with 8 bases left in between. CDR3 protein: CASSLDAWSYEQYF. The CDR3 DNA is TGTGCCAGCAGCTTAGACGCTTGGTCCTACGAGCAGTACTTC.

For this clone: The same CDR3 arises from other DNA sequences in this sample as well. The V gene is TRBV28, the J gene TRBJ1-5; no reliable D call. The CDR3 has 14 residues. Trimming shortened V by 5 bases and J by 9 bases, and 17 bases separated the two germline ends. CDR1 and CDR2 from the germline V gene are MDHEN and SYDVKM. As DNA, the CDR3 is TGTGCCAGCAGTCCTGACGGCCGTGCCGGGCCCCAGCATTTT. Amino acid sequence: CASSPDGRAGPQHF.

This chain uses TRBV5-1 with TRBJ1-4; a possible D gene is TRBD1 (6 bases). The V gene's germline CDR1 is SGHRS and CDR2 YFSETQ. The V end lost 3 bases, the J end lost 6 bases, and 12 bases lay between the germline ends. The CDR3 loop spans 14 amino acids. CDR3 region: CASSSTGSDEKLFF. CDR3 bases: TGCGCCAGCAGCTCTACAGGGTCGGATGAAAAACTGTTTTTT.

This clone has just one count. The rearrangement uses TRBV9 and TRBJ2-2, with 9 bases fitting TRBD2. From germline, CDR1 is SGDLS and CDR2 YYNGEE. The CDR3 contains 16 residues. Unmatched junction bases numbered 7, after V lost 2 bases and J lost 5 bases. The CDR3 sequence is CASSVLSGSWTGELFF. The CDR3 nucleotides read TGTGCCAGCAGCGTCCTTAGCGGGAGCTGGACCGGGGAGCTGTTTTTT.

This chain connects TRBV7-9 to TRBJ1-1; D is unclear. Trimming cost V 6 bases and J 1 base, with 6 bases left between them. Germline V gene lookup returns CDR1 SEHNR and CDR2 FQNEAQ (reference sequence). The CDR3 consists of 12 residues. In DNA form, the CDR3 reads TGTGCCAGCAGGACACCGAACACTGAAGCTTTCTTT. Amino acids: CASRTPNTEAFF.

This chain links TRBV14 with TRBJ2-5; D gene unclear. The CDR3 consists of 16 residues. Germline loops: CDR1 SGHDN, CDR2 FVKESK. Trimming removed 1 base from V and 0 bases from J, with 12 bases in between. CDR3 sequence reads: CASSQGYISYQETQYF. For the CDR3, the DNA is TGTGCCAGCAGCCAAGGGTATATCTCCTACCAAGAGACCCAGTACTTC.

The chain couples TRBV30 to TRBJ1-2; 8 bases map to TRBD1. Trimming removed 4 bases from V and 6 bases from J; junction bases left unmatched: 4. This CDR3 region has 12 residues. Germline lookup yields CDR1 GTSNPN and CDR2 SVGIG (reference sequence). The CDR3 reads CAWKEQGDGYTF. CDR3 in DNA: TGTGCCTGGAAAGAACAGGGGGATGGCTACACCTTC.

The chain is built from TRBV6-4 and TRBJ1-2; D is perhaps TRBD1 (5 bases). Germline CDR1 MRHNA, CDR2 SNTAGT. The CDR3 sequence is 15 residues long. V lost 2 bases and J lost 6, with 16 bases in between. The CDR3 protein is CASSDGPGRGNGYTF. As DNA, the CDR3 is TGTGCCAGCAGTGACGGTCCAGGGAGGGGAAATGGCTACACCTTC.

The chain carries TRBV7-8 and TRBJ1-2; D is possibly TRBD1 (6 bases). The germline V and J ends were trimmed by 3 bases and 8 bases, with 19 bases remaining between them. The CDR3 length is 15 residues. Germline V gene lookup returns CDR1 SGHVS and CDR2 FQNEAQ. As DNA, the CDR3 is TGTGCCAGCAGCTTCAACAGAGGGGGTACTGGGGGCTACACCTTC. The encoded protein is CASSFNRGGTGGYTF.

The chain carries TRBV6-6 and TRBJ1-5, with 7 nucleotides matching TRBD1. CDR3 length: 15 residues. Germline V gene sequence: CDR1 MNHNY, CDR2 SVGAGI (reference sequence). Trimming at V came to 6 bases and at J to 0 bases, leaving 5 bases not matched to a gene. The CDR3 sequence is CASRQTGASNQPQHF. CDR3 in DNA: TGTGCCAGCAGACAAACAGGGGCTAGCAATCAGCCCCAGCATTTT.

The V gene is TRBV19, the J gene TRBJ2-7; D may be TRBD1 or TRBD2 (6 bases each). V lost 1 base and J lost 3, with 10 bases in between. CDR1 and CDR2 (germline): LNHDA, SQIVND (reference sequence). The CDR3 extends over 14 amino acids. DNA of the CDR3: TGTGCCAGTAGTATAGCCGGAGGGGGCTACGAGCAGTACTTC. It encodes CASSIAGGGYEQYF.

The chain combines TRBV7-2 with TRBJ2-2; perhaps TRBD2 as D (6 bases). The CDR3 extends over 15 amino acids. V lost 5 bases and J 2 bases, leaving 12 bases between the germline ends. Germline V gives CDR1 SGHTA, CDR2 FQGNSA. This CDR3 is CASSPLGLNTGELFF. The CDR3 region has the DNA TGTGCCAGCAGCCCGCTCGGACTAAACACCGGGGAGCTGTTTTTT.

This sequence joins TRBV6-5 and TRBJ1-3, with D possibly being TRBD1 (6 bases). Trimming removed 1 base from V and 1 base from J, with 11 bases in between. Germline-derived CDR1 and CDR2 are MNHEY and SVGAGI. The CDR3 runs to 16 residues. The CDR3 reads CASSYWGQKSGNTIYF. Here the CDR3 DNA reads TGTGCCAGCAGTTACTGGGGACAAAAATCTGGAAACACCATATATTTT.